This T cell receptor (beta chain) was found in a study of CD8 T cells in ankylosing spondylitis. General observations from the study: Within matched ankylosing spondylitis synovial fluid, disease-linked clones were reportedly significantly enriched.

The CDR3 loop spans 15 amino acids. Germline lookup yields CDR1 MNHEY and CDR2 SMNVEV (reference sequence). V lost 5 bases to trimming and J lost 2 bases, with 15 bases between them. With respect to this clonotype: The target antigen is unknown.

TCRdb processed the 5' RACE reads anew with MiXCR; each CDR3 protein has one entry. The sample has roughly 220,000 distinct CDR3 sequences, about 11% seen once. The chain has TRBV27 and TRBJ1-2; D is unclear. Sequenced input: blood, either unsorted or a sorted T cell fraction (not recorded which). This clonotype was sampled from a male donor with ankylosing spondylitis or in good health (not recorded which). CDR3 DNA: TGTGCCAGCAGTCCCCTTGCGCGATTAAACTATGGCTACACCTTC. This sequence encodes CASSPLARLNYGYTF.